Each of the 21 T cell receptor beta chains below was sequenced from the same sample in a study of T cell responses to AZD1222 COVID-19 vaccine. Libraries were prepared by immunoSEQ multiplex PCR; TCRdb keeps only in-frame clonotypes and omits some of them. Of about 86,000 clones listed, around 80% are singletons. The sample was peripheral blood, taken on day 0 of AZD1222 vaccination. The receptors were sampled from an adult in good health.

The gene calls are TRBV7-2 and TRBJ2-3, with TRBD2 as a possible D gene (6 bases). Germline V CDR1 and CDR2: SGHTA, FQGNSA. CDR3 size: 18 residues. Trimming left V 3 bases short and J 5 bases short, with 24 bases between. The CDR3 sequence is CASSLVGNGGRRGDTQYF. The CDR3 bases are TGTGCCAGCAGCTTGGTCGGGAATGGCGGTAGGCGGGGAGATACGCAGTATTTT.

This clone showed up just once. The rearrangement links TRBV6-4 to TRBJ1-1; no clear D gene. Germline V CDR1 and CDR2: MRHNA, SNTAGT. Trimming took 6 bases from V and 0 from J, leaving 8 bases between them. The CDR3 has 13 residues. The CDR3 here is CASRSGMNTEAFF. In nucleotides, the CDR3 is TGTGCCAGCAGAAGTGGGATGAACACTGAAGCTTTCTTT.

The chain carries TRBV19 and TRBJ2-7; D perhaps matches TRBD1 (6 bases). Trimming removed 5 bases from V and 3 bases from J, with 17 bases in between. The CDR3 length is 15 residues. Germline V gene lookup returns CDR1 LNHDA and CDR2 SQIVND (reference sequence). In DNA, the CDR3 is TGTGCCAGTAGTCCCCATGGGCAGGGGAGCTACGAGCAGTACTTC. Translated: CASSPHGQGSYEQYF.

V is TRBV9 and J is TRBJ1-2; 9 nucleotides agree with TRBD1. Germline loops: CDR1 SGDLS, CDR2 YYNGEE. The CDR3 is made up of 15 amino acids. The trim removed 5 bases at V and 0 bases at J, leaving 5 bases unmatched. The CDR3 DNA sequence: TGTGCCAGCAGTCGGACAGGGGCAACTAACTATGGCTACACCTTC. Its protein product is CASSRTGATNYGYTF.

This chain joins TRBV30 and TRBJ2-5, with 9 bases identical to TRBD2. With V trimmed by 2 bases and J by 5 bases, 9 bases remained unmatched. CDR1 is GTSNPN and CDR2 is SVGIG in the germline V gene (reference sequence). The CDR3 is 15 amino acids. The CDR3 spells CAWSLAGAGKETQYF. CDR3 nucleotide sequence: TGTGCCTGGAGTTTAGCGGGAGCGGGCAAGGAGACCCAGTACTTC.

The chain carries TRBV18 and TRBJ1-1; D is unresolved. The V gene's germline CDR1 is KGHSH and CDR2 LQKENI. The CDR3 runs 13 residues. Trimming took 1 base from V and 5 from J, leaving 8 bases between them. CDR3 amino acids: CASSPQGSTEAFF. In DNA form, the CDR3 reads TGTGCCAGCTCACCACAGGGTTCTACTGAAGCTTTCTTT. Full variable domain (remainder filled in from reference TRBV18 and TRBJ1-1): NAGVMQNPRHLVRRRGQEARLRCSPMKGHSHVYWYRQLPEEGLKFMVYLQKENIIDESGMPKERFSAEFPKEGPSILRIQQVVRGDSAAYFCASSPQGSTEAFFGQGTRLTVV.

This chain uses TRBV5-6 with TRBJ1-1; D may be TRBD1 (6 bases). The V gene's germline CDR1 is SGHDT and CDR2 YYEEEE. With 0 bases removed from V and 6 bases from J, the gap between germline ends came to 15 bases. The CDR3 spans 15 residues. The CDR3 spells CASSLELGGAAEAFF. The CDR3 DNA sequence: TGTGCCAGCAGCTTGGAGTTAGGGGGGGCAGCTGAAGCTTTCTTT.

This chain links TRBV6-5 with TRBJ2-3; D unclear. V lost 5 bases to trimming and J lost 3 bases, with 15 bases between them. The CDR3 is 15 amino acids. CDR1 and CDR2 from the germline V gene are MNHEY and SVGAGI. The CDR3 spells CASSPNGLDTDTQYF. CDR3 nucleotides: TGTGCCAGCAGTCCAAACGGCCTCGATACAGATACGCAGTATTTT.

The genes are TRBV27 and TRBJ2-7; 10 positions match TRBD2. The CDR3 runs to 15 residues. Losses at the gene ends were 5 bases for V and 2 bases for J; bases not matched to a gene: 6. CDR1 and CDR2 (germline): MNHEY, SMNVEV (reference sequence). The CDR3, as DNA: TGTGCCAGCAGTATTAGCGGGAGGTCTGCCTACGAGCAGTACTTC. Its protein product is CASSISGRSAYEQYF.

The chain employs TRBV19 and TRBJ2-7, with a weak D call TRBD1 (6 bases). Germline CDR1 reads LNHDA; CDR2 reads SQIVND (reference sequence). This CDR3 comprises 13 residues. Trimming cost V 5 bases and J 1 base, with 9 bases left between them. The CDR3 sequence is CASSPGQSYEQYF. The CDR3 coding sequence is TGTGCCAGTAGTCCCGGACAGTCCTACGAGCAGTACTTC.

This rearrangement joins TRBV5-1 to TRBJ2-5; D is ambiguous. The CDR3 loop spans 14 amino acids. CDR1 SGHRS and CDR2 YFSETQ come from the germline V gene. V was shortened by 1 base and J by 0 bases, with 7 bases between the two germline ends. In DNA form, the CDR3 reads TGCGCCAGCAGCTTGACTCCGCACCAAGAGACCCAGTACTTC. Its translation is CASSLTPHQETQYF.

This sequence joins TRBV27 and TRBJ1-1; no clear D. The ends were cut back, 4 bases at V and 1 base at J, with 10 bases in the middle. The CDR3 loop spans 14 amino acids. Per germline, CDR1 MNHEY and CDR2 SMNVEV (reference sequence). The CDR3 here is CASSWRLGNTEAFF. In DNA form, the CDR3 reads TGTGCCAGCAGTTGGCGTCTGGGGAACACTGAAGCTTTCTTT.

This clone appeared once. The chain employs TRBV7-9 and TRBJ2-2; D remains ambiguous. The CDR3 is 12 amino acids. With 6 bases removed from V and 6 bases from J, the gap between germline ends came to 8 bases. The germline gives CDR1 SEHNR, CDR2 FQNEAQ (reference sequence). The CDR3, as DNA: TGTGCCAGCAGTACACTCCCCGGGGAGCTGTTTTTT. Translated: CASSTLPGELFF.

V is TRBV27 and J is TRBJ1-5; D ambiguous. Germline lookup yields CDR1 MNHEY and CDR2 SMNVEV (reference sequence). There are 12 residues in the CDR3. V shed 6 bases and J shed 5 bases, with 8 bases lying between them. CDR3 amino acids: CASRTEYQPQHF. In DNA, the CDR3 is TGTGCCAGCAGGACGGAGTATCAGCCCCAGCATTTT.

The rearrangement links TRBV6-1 to TRBJ1-5; no firm D call. Germline values: CDR1 MNHNS, CDR2 SASEGT. Trimming took 1 base from V and 4 from J, leaving 14 bases between them. This CDR3 has 16 amino acids. CDR3 sequence: CASSEGNPGDNQPQHF. As DNA, the CDR3 is TGTGCCAGCAGTGAAGGAAACCCCGGGGATAATCAGCCCCAGCATTTT.

The V call is TRBV3-1 (or the pseudogene TRBV3-2), the J call TRBJ1-6; 7 nucleotides agree with TRBD1. V was clipped by 4 bases and J by 7 bases; unmatched bases: 7. The CDR3 has 15 amino acids. Germline-derived CDR1 and CDR2 are LGHDT and YNNKEL (reference sequence). The CDR3 bases are TGTGCCAGCAGCCTCAACACAGGGGTCAATTCACCCCTCCACTTT. Translation: CASSLNTGVNSPLHF.

This clone has only one observation. The V gene is TRBV2, the J gene TRBJ1-6; D is unclear. The V and J ends lost 6 bases and 6 bases respectively, with 18 bases between them. The CDR3 consists of 16 residues. Germline V CDR1 and CDR2: SNHLY, FYNNEI. CDR3 residues: CASSETAPAGNSPLHF. The CDR3 DNA is TGTGCCAGCAGCGAAACAGCCCCCGCTGGTAATTCACCCCTCCACTTT.

This chain uses TRBV4-3 with TRBJ2-1, with 7 bases aligning to TRBD2. The J segment lost 0 bases and the V segment lost 3 bases, leaving 11 bases of the junction unmatched. There are 18 residues in the CDR3. Germline lookup yields CDR1 LGHNA and CDR2 YSLEER. The chain's CDR3 is CASSHQFGRTSSYNEQFF. CDR3 bases: TGCGCCAGCAGCCACCAATTCGGACGGACTAGCTCCTACAATGAGCAGTTCTTC.

CDR3 sequence (DNA): TGTGCCAGCAGCGTCCACGCCTCCTATGGCTACACCTTC. It yields the protein CASSVHASYGYTF. This chain uses TRBV9 with TRBJ1-2, with no clear D. CDR1 is SGDLS, CDR2 YYNGEE, per germline. The CDR3 loop spans 13 amino acids. V lost 2 bases and J lost 4, with 9 bases in between.

V usage is TRBV12-3 or TRBV12-4 and J usage is TRBJ2-5, with D perhaps TRBD2 (6 bases). This CDR3 spans 12 amino acids. Trimming shortened V by 7 bases and J by 9 bases, and 15 bases separated the two germline ends. Here the CDR3 DNA reads TGTGCCAGCACCTCCTCCTCGGGGGCCCAGTACTTC. Translation gives CASTSSSGAQYF.

V gene TRBV6-1 combines with J gene TRBJ1-5; D is unresolved. The CDR3 is 17 residues long. Trimming took off 1 base at V and 6 bases at J, with 19 bases between the two ends. Germline lookup yields CDR1 MNHNS and CDR2 SASEGT. CDR3 DNA sequence: TGTGCCAGCAGTGAAGGTGTGGTTCGGTCGTTTGGTCAGCCCCAGCATTTT. As protein: CASSEGVVRSFGQPQHF.